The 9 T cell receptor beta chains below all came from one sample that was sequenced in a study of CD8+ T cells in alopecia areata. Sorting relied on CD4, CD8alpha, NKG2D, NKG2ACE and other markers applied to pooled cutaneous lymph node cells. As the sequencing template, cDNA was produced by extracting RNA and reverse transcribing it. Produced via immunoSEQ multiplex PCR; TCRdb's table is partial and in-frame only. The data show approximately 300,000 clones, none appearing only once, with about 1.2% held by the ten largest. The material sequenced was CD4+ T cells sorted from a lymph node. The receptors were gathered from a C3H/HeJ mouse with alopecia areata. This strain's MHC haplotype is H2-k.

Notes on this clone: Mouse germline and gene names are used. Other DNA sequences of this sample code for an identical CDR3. This CDR3 reads CASSQEQGTNTEVFF. The part of the CDR3 DNA that was read is TGTGCCAGCAGCCAAGAACAGGGAACAAACACA. The chain combines TRBV5 with TRBJ1-1; D may be TRBD1 (6 bases). The read halts 4 residues ahead of the CDR3 end, with the missing end drawn from the germline J gene. The ends were cut back, 0 bases at V and 0 bases at J, with 8 bases in the middle. The germline CDR1 and CDR2 sequences are LGHNA and YNLKQL (reference sequence). The CDR3 has 15 residues.

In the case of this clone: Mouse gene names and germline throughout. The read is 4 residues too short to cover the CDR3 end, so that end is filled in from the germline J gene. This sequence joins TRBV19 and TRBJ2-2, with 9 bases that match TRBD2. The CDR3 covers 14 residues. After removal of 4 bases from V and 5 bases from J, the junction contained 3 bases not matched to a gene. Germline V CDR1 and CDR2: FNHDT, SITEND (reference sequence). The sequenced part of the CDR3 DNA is TGTGCCAGCAGTTCGACTGGGGGAACCGGG. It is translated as CASSSTGGTG. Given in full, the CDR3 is CASSSTGGTGQLYF.

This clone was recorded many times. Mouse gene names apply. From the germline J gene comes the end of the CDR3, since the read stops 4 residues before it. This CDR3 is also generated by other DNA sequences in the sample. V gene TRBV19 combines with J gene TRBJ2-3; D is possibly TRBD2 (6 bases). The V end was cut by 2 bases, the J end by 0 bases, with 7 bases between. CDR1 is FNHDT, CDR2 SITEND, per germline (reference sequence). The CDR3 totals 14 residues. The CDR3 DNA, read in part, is TGTGCCAGCAGTATTTGGGGGAGTGCAGAA. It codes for CASSIWGSAE. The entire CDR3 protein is CASSIWGSAETLYF.

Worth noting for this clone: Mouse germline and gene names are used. CDR3 DNA, as far as it was read: TGTGCCAGCAGTATAACCAGGGGGGGTGCAGAA. The encoded protein is CASSITRGGAE. The entire CDR3 sequence reads CASSITRGGAETLYF. V usage is TRBV19 and J usage is TRBJ2-3; a possible D gene is TRBD1 (7 bases). The read halts 4 residues ahead of the CDR3 end, with the missing end drawn from the germline J gene. The CDR3 is 15 amino acids. The germline CDR1 and CDR2 sequences are FNHDT and SITEND (reference sequence). Trimming removed 1 base from V and 1 base from J, with 10 bases in between.

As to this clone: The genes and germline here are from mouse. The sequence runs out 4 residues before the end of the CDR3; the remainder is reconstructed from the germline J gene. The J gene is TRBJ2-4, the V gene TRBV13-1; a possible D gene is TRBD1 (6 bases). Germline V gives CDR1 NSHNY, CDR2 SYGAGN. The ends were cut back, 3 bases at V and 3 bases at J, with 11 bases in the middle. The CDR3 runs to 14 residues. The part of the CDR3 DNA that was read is TGTGCCAGCAGTGCGACGGGACAACAAAAC. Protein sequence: CASSATGQQN. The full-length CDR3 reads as CASSATGQQNTLYF.

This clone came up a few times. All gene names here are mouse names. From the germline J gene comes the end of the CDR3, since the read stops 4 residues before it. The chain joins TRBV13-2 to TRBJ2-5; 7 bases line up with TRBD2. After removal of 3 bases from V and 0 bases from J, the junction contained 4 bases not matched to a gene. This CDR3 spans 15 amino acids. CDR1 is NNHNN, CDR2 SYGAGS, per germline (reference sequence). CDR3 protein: CASGGGWGNQDTQYF. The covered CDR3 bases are TGTGCCAGCGGTGGGGGCTGGGGGAACCAAGAC.

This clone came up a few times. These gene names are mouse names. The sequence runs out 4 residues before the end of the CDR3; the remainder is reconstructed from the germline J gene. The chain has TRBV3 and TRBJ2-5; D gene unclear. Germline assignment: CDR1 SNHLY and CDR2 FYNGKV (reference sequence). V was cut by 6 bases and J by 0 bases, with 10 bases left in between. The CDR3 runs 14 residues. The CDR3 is CASRLQRNQDTQYF. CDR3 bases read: TGTGCCAGCAGGCTACAGAGAAACCAAGAC.

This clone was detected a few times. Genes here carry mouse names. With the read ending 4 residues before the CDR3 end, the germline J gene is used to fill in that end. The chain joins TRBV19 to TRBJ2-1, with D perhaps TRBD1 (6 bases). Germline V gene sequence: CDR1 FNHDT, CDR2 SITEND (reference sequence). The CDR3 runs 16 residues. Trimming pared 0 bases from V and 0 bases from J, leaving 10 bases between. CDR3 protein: CASSIAGTTNYAEQFF. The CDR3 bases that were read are TGTGCCAGCAGTATAGCGGGGACAACTAACTATGCT.

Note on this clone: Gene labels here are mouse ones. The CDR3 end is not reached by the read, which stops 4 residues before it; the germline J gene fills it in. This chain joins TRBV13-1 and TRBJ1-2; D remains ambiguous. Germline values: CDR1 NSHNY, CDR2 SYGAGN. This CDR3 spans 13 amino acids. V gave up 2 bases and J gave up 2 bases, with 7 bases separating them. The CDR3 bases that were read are TGTGCCAGCAGTGAATCAGATAACTCC. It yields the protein CASSESDNS. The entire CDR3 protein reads CASSESDNSDYTF.